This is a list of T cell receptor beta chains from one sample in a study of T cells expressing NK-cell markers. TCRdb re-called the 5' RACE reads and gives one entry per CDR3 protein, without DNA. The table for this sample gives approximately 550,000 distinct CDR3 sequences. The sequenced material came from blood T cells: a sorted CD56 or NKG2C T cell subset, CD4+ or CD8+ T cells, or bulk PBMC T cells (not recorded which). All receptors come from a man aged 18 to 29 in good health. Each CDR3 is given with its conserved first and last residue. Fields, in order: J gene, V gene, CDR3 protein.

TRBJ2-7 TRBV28 CASSGRAGALEQYF
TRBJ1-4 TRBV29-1 CSVEHGEKEKLFF
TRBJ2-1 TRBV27 CASSLFGPPESGQFF
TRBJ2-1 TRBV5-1 CASNRFSASGKVEQFF
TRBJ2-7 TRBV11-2 CASSLGPGILSSYEQYF
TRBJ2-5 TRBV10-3 CAISGSGSGETQYF
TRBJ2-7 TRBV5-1 CASSSGQKSYEQYF
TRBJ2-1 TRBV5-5 CASRSTSGRTLYNEQFF
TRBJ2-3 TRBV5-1 CASSQGTASTDTQYF
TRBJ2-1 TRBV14 CASSQNWGYNEQFF
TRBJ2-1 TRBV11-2 CASSPLDGRGNEQFF
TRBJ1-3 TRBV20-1 CSARGGEGFKNTIYF
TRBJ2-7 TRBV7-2 CASSATYLYEQYF
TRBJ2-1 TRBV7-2 CASSSLAGVGGEQFF
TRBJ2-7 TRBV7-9 CASSTRQGPIPYEQYF
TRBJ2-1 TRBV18 CASSPPGLAESGDEQFF
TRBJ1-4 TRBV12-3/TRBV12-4 CASSPNTGGGSEKLFF
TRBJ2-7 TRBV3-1 CASSPPHAPYEQYF
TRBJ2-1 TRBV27 CASSLSGTQLWNEQFF
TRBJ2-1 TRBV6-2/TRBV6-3 CASLIGGEPYNEQFF
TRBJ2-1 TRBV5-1 CASSGGTGGYEQFF
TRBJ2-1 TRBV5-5 CASSPKRREGLKNEQFF
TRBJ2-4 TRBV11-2 CASSSTTQTGGLTKNIQYF
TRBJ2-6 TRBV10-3 CAISERLAGFSGANVLTF
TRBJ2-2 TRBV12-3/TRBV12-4 CASSLGGGELFF
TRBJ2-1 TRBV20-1 CSVLSGVSDEQFF
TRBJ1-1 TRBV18 CASSLQEYTEAFF
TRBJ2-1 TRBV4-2 CASSQSSGLYNEQFF
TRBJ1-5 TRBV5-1 CASSLDGTRGNQPQHF
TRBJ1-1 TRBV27 CASSWDSKGQAFF
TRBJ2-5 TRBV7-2 CASSLWTGEETQYF
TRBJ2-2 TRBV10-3 CAIGSGQGGSGELFF
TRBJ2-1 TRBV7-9 CASTDGEATYNEQFF
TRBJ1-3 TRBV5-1 CASSLSGQEGNTIYF
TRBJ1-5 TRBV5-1 CASSFSGTVYSNQPQHF
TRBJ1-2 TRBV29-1 CSVAPSGQGAGYTF
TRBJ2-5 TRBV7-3 CASSSKGPPETQYF
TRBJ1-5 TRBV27 CASSLGVSNQPQHF
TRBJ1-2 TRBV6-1 CASSELGQGGYTF
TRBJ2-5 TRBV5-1 CASSLHGRSAETQYF
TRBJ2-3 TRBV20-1 CSAIRTGPDTQYF
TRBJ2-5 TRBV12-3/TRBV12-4 CASSLRLRGQETQYF
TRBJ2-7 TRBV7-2 CASSHTQGAVYEQYF
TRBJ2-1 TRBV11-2 CASSTKVSGYNEQFF
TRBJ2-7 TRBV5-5 CASSLGRDSNFYEQYF